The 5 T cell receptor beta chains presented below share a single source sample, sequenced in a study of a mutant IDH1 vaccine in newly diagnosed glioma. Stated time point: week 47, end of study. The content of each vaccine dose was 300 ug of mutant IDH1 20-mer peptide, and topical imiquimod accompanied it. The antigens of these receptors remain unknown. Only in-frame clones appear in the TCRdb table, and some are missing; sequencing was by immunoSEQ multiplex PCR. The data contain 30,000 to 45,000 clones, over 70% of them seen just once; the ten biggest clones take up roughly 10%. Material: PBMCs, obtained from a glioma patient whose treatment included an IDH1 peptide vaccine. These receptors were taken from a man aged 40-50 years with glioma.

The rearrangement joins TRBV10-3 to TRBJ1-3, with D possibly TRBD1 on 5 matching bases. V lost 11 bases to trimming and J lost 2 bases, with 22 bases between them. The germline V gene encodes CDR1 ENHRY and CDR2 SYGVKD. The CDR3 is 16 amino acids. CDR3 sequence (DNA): TGTGCCTCTAGGGGAAGGAGGATGGTAACTGGAAACACCATATATTTT. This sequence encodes CASRGRRMVTGNTIYF.

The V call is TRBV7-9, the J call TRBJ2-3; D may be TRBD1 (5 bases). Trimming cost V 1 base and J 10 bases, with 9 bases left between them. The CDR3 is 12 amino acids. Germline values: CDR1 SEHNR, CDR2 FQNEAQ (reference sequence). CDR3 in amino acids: CASSLDIGAQYF. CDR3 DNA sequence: TGTGCCAGCAGCTTAGATATAGGGGCGCAGTATTTT.

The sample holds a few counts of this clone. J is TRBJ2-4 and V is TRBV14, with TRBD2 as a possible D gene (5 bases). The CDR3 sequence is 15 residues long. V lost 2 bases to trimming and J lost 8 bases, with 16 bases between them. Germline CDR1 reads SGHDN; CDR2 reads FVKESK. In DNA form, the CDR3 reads TGTGCCAGCAGCCAATCCGGGAATAGTGAGTACATTCAGTACTTC. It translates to CASSQSGNSEYIQYF.

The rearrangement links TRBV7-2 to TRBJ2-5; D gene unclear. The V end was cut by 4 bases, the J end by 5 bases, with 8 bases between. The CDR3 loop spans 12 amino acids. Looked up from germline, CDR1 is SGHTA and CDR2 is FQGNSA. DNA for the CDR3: TGTGCCAGCAGCTCCGGGCGTGAGACCCAGTACTTC. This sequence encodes CASSSGRETQYF.

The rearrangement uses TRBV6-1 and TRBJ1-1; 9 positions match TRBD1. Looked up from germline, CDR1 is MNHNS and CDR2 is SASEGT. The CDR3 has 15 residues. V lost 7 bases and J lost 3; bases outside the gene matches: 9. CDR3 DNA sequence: TGTGCCAGCACCCTGAGACAGGGGGTATACACTGAAGCTTTCTTT. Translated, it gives CASTLRQGVYTEAFF.